This passage covers 29 T cell receptor beta chains from one sample sequenced in a study of blood T cell repertoires in COVID-19. Sequencing used immunoSEQ multiplex PCR; TCRdb keeps in-frame clones, though not all of them. Counted here are more than 200,000 clones, more than 70% occurring once; the ten biggest clones make up about 5.9%. The sample comprised peripheral blood. The receptors were gathered from a woman younger than 45 with COVID-19, enrolled during active disease.

CDR3 DNA: TGTGCCAGCAGTTCCGCTAGCGGGAGCTCCTACAATGAGCAGTTCTTC. This encodes CASSSASGSSYNEQFF. This rearrangement joins TRBV28 to TRBJ2-1; TRBD2 agrees at 10 bases. V shed 4 bases and J 0 bases; nucleotides not matched to a gene: 3. The germline CDR1 and CDR2 sequences are MDHEN and SYDVKM. This CDR3 has 16 residues.

This sequence joins TRBV24-1 and TRBJ1-2; TRBD1 agrees at 8 bases. CDR1 and CDR2 (germline): KGHDR, SFDVKD. CDR3 length equals 18 residues. Unmatched junction bases numbered 13, after V lost 2 bases and J lost 3 bases. Here the CDR3 reads CATSDSKTGERPYYGYTF. The DNA of the CDR3 is TGTGCCACCAGTGATTCGAAGACAGGGGAAAGACCCTACTATGGCTACACCTTC.

The chain carries TRBV5-1 and TRBJ1-1; 7 bases agree with TRBD1. J lost 1 base, V lost 3 bases, and 0 bases had no gene match. This CDR3 is 13 amino acids long. Germline V gene sequence: CDR1 SGHRS, CDR2 YFSETQ. The CDR3 DNA follows: TGCGCCAGCAGCTACAGGGGGAACACTGAAGCTTTCTTT. It yields the protein CASSYRGNTEAFF.

This rearrangement joins TRBV6-2 or TRBV6-3 to TRBJ1-3, with D hard to call. Between the trimmed V and J ends, which lost 2 bases and 4 bases, there was a span of 6 bases. The CDR3 covers 13 residues. Germline V lookup: CDR1 MNHEY, CDR2 SVGEGT. This CDR3 is CASSYREGNTIYF. The CDR3 DNA reads TGTGCCAGCAGTTACCGAGAGGGAAACACCATATATTTT.

The chain carries TRBV6-5 and TRBJ1-1; TRBD1 matches at 8 bases. The CDR3 length is 15 residues. V was pared by 6 bases and J by 1 base, with 7 bases of the junction left unmatched. CDR1 MNHEY and CDR2 SVGAGI come from the germline V gene. The CDR3 nucleotides are TGTGCCAGCAGACCCGGGACAGGTAGGAACACTGAAGCTTTCTTT. Its translation: CASRPGTGRNTEAFF.

The genes are TRBV6-5 and TRBJ1-2; TRBD1 matches at 8 bases. This CDR3 spans 15 amino acids. CDR1 and CDR2 (germline): MNHEY, SVGAGI. Trimming at V came to 2 bases and at J to 6 bases, leaving 8 bases not matched to a gene. The CDR3 reads CASSYLTSTGDGYTF. CDR3 coding DNA: TGTGCCAGCAGTTACCTTACCTCGACAGGGGATGGCTACACCTTC.

This chain joins TRBV7-9 and TRBJ1-1, with a weak D call TRBD1 (5 bases). This CDR3 contains 12 residues. CDR1 and CDR2 from the germline V gene are SEHNR and FQNEAQ (reference sequence). V was cut by 4 bases and J by 7 bases, with 10 bases left in between. CDR3 bases: TGTGCCAGCAGCTCCACAGGAATTGAAGCTTTCTTT. Protein: CASSSTGIEAFF.

The chain is built from TRBV4-3 and TRBJ2-5, with TRBD1 as a possible D gene (5 bases). Germline V gene data show CDR1 as LGHNA and CDR2 as YSLEER. The V gene lost 1 base and the J gene lost 4 bases, with 31 bases spanning the gap. The CDR3 is 21 amino acids. The CDR3 spells CASSQGVALTIGSGHRETQYF. The CDR3 DNA is TGCGCCAGCAGCCAAGGCGTCGCGCTAACTATAGGATCAGGGCATCGAGAGACCCAGTACTTC.

The genes are TRBV5-1 and TRBJ1-2; 8 positions match TRBD1. The ends lost 2 bases at V and 6 bases at J; junction bases unmatched: 6. This CDR3 has 14 residues. Per germline, CDR1 SGHRS and CDR2 YFSETQ. CDR3 sequence: CASSFRGQGDGYTF. The CDR3 coding sequence is TGCGCCAGCAGCTTCAGAGGACAGGGTGATGGCTACACCTTC.

This CDR3 is CASSGQGRADTQYF. As DNA, the CDR3 is TGTGCCAGCAGTGGACAGGGGAGGGCAGATACGCAGTATTTT. This chain uses TRBV27 with TRBJ2-3; 9 bases line up with TRBD1. Germline V gene lookup returns CDR1 MNHEY and CDR2 SMNVEV (reference sequence). The J segment lost 4 bases and the V segment lost 5 bases, leaving 4 bases of the junction unmatched. The CDR3 runs 14 residues.

The genes are TRBV27 and TRBJ1-1; weak D call: TRBD1 (6 bases). Germline V gene data show CDR1 as MNHEY and CDR2 as SMNVEV (reference sequence). The CDR3 has 13 residues. V lost 7 bases and J lost 7, with 16 bases in between. In DNA, the CDR3 is TGTGCCAGCACCCAAGGGCGGGGGCGTGAAGCTTTCTTT. Translated: CASTQGRGREAFF.

This clone was found once. This chain joins TRBV5-8 and TRBJ2-1; 11 positions agree with TRBD2. With 3 bases clipped from V and 3 bases from J, the junction kept 5 bases outside the gene matches. This CDR3 has 16 amino acids. Germline CDR1 reads SGHTS; CDR2 reads YDEGEE. The CDR3 nucleotides read TGTGCCAGCAGCTGGGGACTAGCGGCGATCTACAATGAGCAGTTCTTC. Protein: CASSWGLAAIYNEQFF.

CDR3 DNA sequence: TGTGCCAGCAGAGGGGACACACGCAATCAGCCCCAGCATTTT. This gives the protein CASRGDTRNQPQHF. This sequence joins TRBV2 and TRBJ1-5; D may be TRBD1 (6 bases). This CDR3 is built from 14 residues. Germline assignment: CDR1 SNHLY and CDR2 FYNNEI. The V gene lost 6 bases and the J gene lost 2 bases, with 11 bases spanning the gap. Drawing the rest from reference TRBV2 and TRBJ1-5, the complete variable domain is EPEVTQTPSHQVTQMGQEVILRCVPISNHLYFYWYRQILGQKVEFLVSFYNNEISEKSEIFDDQFSVERPDGSNFTLKIRSTKLEDSAMYFCASRGDTRNQPQHFGDGTRLSIL.

The chain couples TRBV3-1 (or the pseudogene TRBV3-2) to TRBJ2-7, with 7 bases that match TRBD2. Per germline, CDR1 LGHDT and CDR2 YNNKEL (reference sequence). This CDR3 spans 14 amino acids. The J segment lost 3 bases and the V segment lost 8 bases, leaving 10 bases of the junction unmatched. This CDR3 is CASDRWGGDYEQYV. CDR3 in DNA: TGTGCCAGCGACCGTTGGGGGGGGGACTACGAGCAGTACGTC.

V and J are TRBV2 and TRBJ1-1, with D possibly matching TRBD1 (6 bases). Germline V gives CDR1 SNHLY, CDR2 FYNNEI. CDR3 length: 13 residues. Trimming shortened V by 8 bases and J by 5 bases, and 15 bases separated the two germline ends. CDR3 residues: CASLHRVATEAFF. CDR3 in DNA: TGTGCCAGCCTCCACAGGGTCGCTACTGAAGCTTTCTTT.

There are a few counts of this clone. The chain is built from TRBV27 and TRBJ2-2; tentative D call: TRBD1 (5 bases). The ends were cut back, 4 bases at V and 3 bases at J, with 9 bases in the middle. The CDR3 is made up of 14 amino acids. Germline CDR1 is MNHEY and CDR2 is SMNVEV (reference sequence). In nucleotides, the CDR3 is TGTGCCAGCAGTTCAGGGTTGTACACCGGGGAGCTGTTTTTT. Protein: CASSSGLYTGELFF.

This clone was counted once. The rearrangement uses TRBV3-1 (or the pseudogene TRBV3-2) and TRBJ1-5; D gene uncertain. Per the germline V gene, CDR1 is LGHDT and CDR2 is YNNKEL (reference sequence). The CDR3 extends over 12 amino acids. With 0 bases removed from V and 9 bases from J, the gap between germline ends came to 6 bases. CDR3 bases: TGTGCCAGCAGCCAAGATCGAGGGCCCCAGCATTTT. Protein sequence: CASSQDRGPQHF.

This clone has only a few counts. The CDR3 nucleotides are TGTGCCAGTAGTAAGGCGCAGGGAAGGGGCTATGGCTACACCTTC. Translation: CASSKAQGRGYGYTF. V is TRBV19 and J is TRBJ1-2; a possible D gene is TRBD1 (5 bases). V was pared by 4 bases and J by 4 bases, with 16 bases between. The CDR3 runs to 15 residues. The germline V gene encodes CDR1 LNHDA and CDR2 SQIVND (reference sequence).

This clone appeared a single time. J is TRBJ1-1 and V is TRBV29-1; D unclear. The CDR3 totals 12 residues. V lost 2 bases and J 11 bases, leaving 15 bases between the germline ends. Germline CDR1 is SQVTM and CDR2 is ANQGSEA. The CDR3 spells CSVESDWVLAFF. The CDR3 DNA reads as TGCAGCGTTGAATCAGACTGGGTTCTTGCTTTCTTT.

The rearrangement uses TRBV27 and TRBJ1-1; 7 bases fit TRBD1. Per germline, CDR1 MNHEY and CDR2 SMNVEV (reference sequence). V gave up 5 bases and J gave up 5 bases; unmatched junction bases: 8. The CDR3 runs to 14 residues. CDR3 bases: TGTGCCAGCAGTCTGCGACAGGGACCAACTGAAGCTTTCTTT. It yields the protein CASSLRQGPTEAFF.

V usage is TRBV7-8 and J usage is TRBJ1-2, with 11 bases fitting TRBD1. Trimming removed 5 bases from V and 8 bases from J; junction bases left unmatched: 7. This CDR3 is built from 14 residues. Germline-derived CDR1 and CDR2 are SGHVS and FQNEAQ. In DNA form, the CDR3 reads TGTGCCAGCAGCCCGGGGGACAGGGGGTACGGCTACACCTTC. The encoded protein is CASSPGDRGYGYTF.

This CDR3 is CASGLGGISYTF. CDR3 sequence (DNA): TGTGCCAGCGGATTGGGGGGTATAAGCTACACCTTC. The chain carries TRBV14 and TRBJ1-2; a possible D gene is TRBD1 (5 bases). CDR3 length: 12 amino acids. V was shortened by 8 bases and J by 9 bases, with 16 bases between the two germline ends. Germline V gives CDR1 SGHDN, CDR2 FVKESK.

The chain is built from TRBV6-2 or TRBV6-3 and TRBJ2-3; 8 bases match TRBD2. From germline, CDR1 is MNHEY and CDR2 SVGEGT. The CDR3 has 15 residues. V gave up 4 bases and J gave up 9 bases; unmatched junction bases: 12. CDR3 DNA sequence: TGTGCCAGCAGTTCGGGACTAGGGGTCTACGTAACGCAGTATTTT. Its protein is CASSSGLGVYVTQYF.

The chain links TRBV5-1 to TRBJ1-5; 8 bases fit TRBD1. Germline trimming cut 4 bases from V and 6 bases from J; bases unmatched to any gene: 9. The CDR3 covers 15 residues. The germline V gene has CDR1 SGHRS and CDR2 YFSETQ. In DNA form, the CDR3 reads TGCGCCAGCAGCACACAGGGGGAGGCGGGTCAGCCCCAGCATTTT. Residues: CASSTQGEAGQPQHF.

The gene calls are TRBV20-1 and TRBJ1-2, with D possibly being TRBD1 (5 bases). The CDR3 extends over 12 amino acids. Germline-derived CDR1 and CDR2 are DFQATT and SNEGSKA (reference sequence). The V end lost 3 bases, the J end lost 6 bases, and 11 bases lay between the germline ends. CDR3 DNA: TGCAGTGCTAGTAGACAGAACGATGGCTACACCTTC. It is translated as CSASRQNDGYTF.

This clone was seen a single time. The V gene is TRBV5-1, the J gene TRBJ2-5, with D perhaps matching TRBD2 (6 bases). V was pared by 9 bases and J by 5 bases, with 20 bases between. CDR3 length equals 14 residues. Germline CDR1 reads SGHRS; CDR2 reads YFSETQ. The CDR3 loop reads CATYSGPGGETQYF. For the CDR3, the DNA is TGCGCCACTTACAGTGGCCCCGGAGGGGAGACCCAGTACTTC. Based on the CDR3 plus reference TRBV5-1 and TRBJ2-5, the full variable domain is KAGVTQTPRYLIKTRGQQVTLSCSPISGHRSVSWYQQTPGQGLQFLFEYFSETQRNKGNFPGRFSGRQFSNSRSEMNVSTLELGDSALYLCATYSGPGGETQYFGPGTRLLVL.

The V and J genes are TRBV5-6 and TRBJ2-5; D call uncertain. This CDR3 has 11 amino acids. Germline V lookup: CDR1 SGHDT, CDR2 YYEEEE. Trimming removed 4 bases at V and 3 bases at J, with 4 bases between. Here the CDR3 reads CASSVKETQYF. The CDR3 DNA is TGTGCCAGCAGCGTTAAAGAGACCCAGTACTTC.

This rearrangement joins TRBV7-2 to TRBJ1-1; TRBD1 agrees at 8 bases. The trim removed 4 bases at V and 0 bases at J, leaving 1 base unmatched. The germline gives CDR1 SGHTA, CDR2 FQGNSA. CDR3 length equals 14 residues. The CDR3 reads CASSWTGMNTEAFF. CDR3 DNA sequence: TGTGCCAGCAGCTGGACAGGGATGAACACTGAAGCTTTCTTT.

This chain links TRBV24-1 with TRBJ1-2, with D maybe TRBD1 (5 bases). Germline V gives CDR1 KGHDR, CDR2 SFDVKD. The CDR3 totals 14 residues. The V gene lost 3 bases and the J gene lost 2 bases, with 9 bases spanning the gap. The CDR3 DNA reads TGTGCCACCAGTGATCGGACAAGGAACTATGGCTACACCTTC. Translated, it gives CATSDRTRNYGYTF.